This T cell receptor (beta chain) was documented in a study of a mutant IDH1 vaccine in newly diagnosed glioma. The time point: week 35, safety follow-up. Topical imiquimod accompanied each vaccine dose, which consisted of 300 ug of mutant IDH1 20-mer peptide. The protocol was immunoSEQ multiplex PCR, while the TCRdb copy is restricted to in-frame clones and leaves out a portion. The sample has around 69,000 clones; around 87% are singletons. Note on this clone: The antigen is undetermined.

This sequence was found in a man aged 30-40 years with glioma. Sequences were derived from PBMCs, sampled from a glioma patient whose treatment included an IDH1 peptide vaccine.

The CDR3 sequence: CASSLGQDNEQFF. The DNA of the CDR3 is TGTGCCAGCAGCTTAGGTCAAGACAATGAGCAGTTCTTC. The V and J genes are TRBV7-3 and TRBJ2-1, with D unresolved. The germline V gene has CDR1 SGHTA and CDR2 FQGTGA. The V end was cut by 2 bases, the J end by 5 bases, with 7 bases between. This CDR3 comprises 13 residues.